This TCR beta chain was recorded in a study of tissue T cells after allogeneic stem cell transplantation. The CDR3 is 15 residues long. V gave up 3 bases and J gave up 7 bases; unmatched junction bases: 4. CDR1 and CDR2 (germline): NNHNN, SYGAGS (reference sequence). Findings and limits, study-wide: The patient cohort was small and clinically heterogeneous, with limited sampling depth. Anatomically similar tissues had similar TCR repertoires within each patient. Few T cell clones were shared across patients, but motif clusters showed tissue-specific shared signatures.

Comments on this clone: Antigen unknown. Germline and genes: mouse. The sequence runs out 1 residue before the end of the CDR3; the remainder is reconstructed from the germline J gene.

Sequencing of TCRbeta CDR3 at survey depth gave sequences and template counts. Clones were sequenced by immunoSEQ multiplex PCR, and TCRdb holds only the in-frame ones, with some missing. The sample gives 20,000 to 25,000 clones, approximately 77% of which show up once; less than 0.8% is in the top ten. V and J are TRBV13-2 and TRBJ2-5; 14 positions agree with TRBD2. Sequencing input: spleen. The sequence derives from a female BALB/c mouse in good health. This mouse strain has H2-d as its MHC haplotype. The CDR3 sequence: CASGGDWGGENTQYF. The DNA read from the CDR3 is TGTGCCAGCGGTGGGGACTGGGGGGGCGAGAACACCCAGTAC.